A selection of T cell receptor beta chains follows, all from one sample in a study of blood T cell repertoires in COVID-19. Sequencing was performed with immunoSEQ multiplex PCR; in TCRdb, only in-frame clones are kept and a portion is missing. The table shows 150,000 to 200,000 clones, with roughly 90% occurring only once. Material: PBMCs or T cells enriched from blood (not recorded which). The receptors here all came from a woman in her 50s who had recovered from COVID-19. CDR3s include the opening cysteine and the closing phenylalanine or tryptophan. Fields, in order: J gene, clone size, D gene, V gene, CDR3 protein, CDR3 DNA. D genes are given only for firm matches. Rows give clone size only sometimes, using once, few, many, or a class for an expanded clone.

TRBJ2-7 . . TRBV14 CASSQVGERQYF TGTGCCAGCAGCCAAGTCGGTGAGAGGCAGTACTTC
TRBJ2-7 . . TRBV4-3 CASSQTQGTAYEQYF TGCGCCAGCAGCCAAACACAGGGAACCGCCTACGAGCAGTACTTC
TRBJ1-6 . TRBD1 TRBV2 CASSGDSSYNSPLHF TGTGCCAGCAGTGGGGACAGCTCCTATAATTCACCCCTCCACTTT
TRBJ1-4 few TRBD1 TRBV4-2 CASSPRTGEEEKLFF TGTGCCAGCAGCCCAAGGACAGGGGAGGAAGAAAAACTGTTTTTT
TRBJ1-5 . . TRBV10-3 CAISGTGFQPQHF TGTGCCATCAGTGGAACAGGGTTCCAGCCCCAGCATTTT
TRBJ2-1 . TRBD2 TRBV3-1/TRBV3-2 CASSHLGGTNNEQFF TGTGCCAGCAGCCATCTCGGGGGGACCAACAATGAGCAGTTCTTC
TRBJ2-5 . TRBD2 TRBV6-6 CASSYSSRGGKETQYF TGTGCCAGCAGTTACTCGAGTCGGGGGGGGAAAGAGACCCAGTACTTC
TRBJ1-5 . . TRBV5-6 CASSFRGSLNQPQHF TGTGCCAGCAGCTTTAGGGGAAGTCTTAATCAGCCCCAGCATTTT
TRBJ1-6 . TRBD1 TRBV27 CASSLAGTVNSPLHF TGTGCCAGCAGTTTGGCGGGGACAGTCAATTCACCCCTCCACTTT
TRBJ1-1 . . TRBV5-1 CASSRVMNTEAFF TGCGCCAGCAGCCGAGTAATGAACACTGAAGCTTTCTTT
TRBJ1-6 once TRBD1 TRBV4-2 CASSQTGENSPLHF TGTGCCAGCAGCCAGACAGGGGAGAATTCACCCCTCCACTTT
TRBJ1-6 . . TRBV7-2 CASSQGGQGNPPLHF TGTGCCAGCAGCCAGGGTGGGCAGGGGAATCCACCCCTCCACTTT
TRBJ2-2 . . TRBV1 CTSSPDRFSTGELFF TGCACCAGCAGCCCGGACAGGTTCTCCACCGGGGAGCTGTTTTTT
TRBJ2-1 . TRBD2 TRBV18 CASSLSGGSYNEQFF TGTGCCAGCTCACTCAGCGGGGGGTCCTACAATGAGCAGTTCTTC
TRBJ2-7 . . TRBV9 CASSVAEGGSYEQYF TGTGCCAGCAGCGTAGCGGAAGGGGGCTCCTACGAGCAGTACTTC
TRBJ2-1 . TRBD2 TRBV18 CASSPPTSGGYNEQFF TGTGCCAGCTCACCCCCGACTAGCGGGGGGTACAATGAGCAGTTCTTC
TRBJ1-2 . TRBD1 TRBV2 CASSEALPGQGAGYTF TGTGCCAGCAGTGAAGCGCTCCCGGGACAGGGTGCTGGCTACACCTTC